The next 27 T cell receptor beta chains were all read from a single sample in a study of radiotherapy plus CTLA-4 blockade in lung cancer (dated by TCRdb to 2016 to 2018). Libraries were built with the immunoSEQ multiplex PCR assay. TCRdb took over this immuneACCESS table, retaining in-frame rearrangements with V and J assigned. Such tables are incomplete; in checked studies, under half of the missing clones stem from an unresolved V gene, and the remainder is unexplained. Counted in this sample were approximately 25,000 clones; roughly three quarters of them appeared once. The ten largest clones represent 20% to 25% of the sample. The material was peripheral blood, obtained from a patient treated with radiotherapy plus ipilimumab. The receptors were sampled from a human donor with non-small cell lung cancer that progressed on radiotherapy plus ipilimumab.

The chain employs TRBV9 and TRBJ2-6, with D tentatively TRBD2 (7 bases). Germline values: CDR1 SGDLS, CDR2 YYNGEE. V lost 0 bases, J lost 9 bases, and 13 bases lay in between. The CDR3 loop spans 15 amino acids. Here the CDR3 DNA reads TGTGCCAGCAGCGTAGGACGGGGGGCGGTCAACGTCCTGACTTTC. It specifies CASSVGRGAVNVLTF.

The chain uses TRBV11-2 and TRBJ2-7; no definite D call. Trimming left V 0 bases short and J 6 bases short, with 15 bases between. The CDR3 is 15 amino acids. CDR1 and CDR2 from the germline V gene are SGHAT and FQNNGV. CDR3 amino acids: CASSLEGSGWLEQYF. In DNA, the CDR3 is TGTGCCAGCAGCTTAGAAGGCTCAGGATGGCTCGAGCAGTACTTC.

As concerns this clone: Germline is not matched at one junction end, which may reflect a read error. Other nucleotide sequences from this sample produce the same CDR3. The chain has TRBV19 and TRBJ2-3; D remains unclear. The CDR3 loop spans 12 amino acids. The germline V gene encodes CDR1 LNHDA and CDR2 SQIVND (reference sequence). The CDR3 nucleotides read TGCGCCAGTAGTGAGCTAGCAGATACGCAGTATTTT. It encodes CASSELADTQYF.

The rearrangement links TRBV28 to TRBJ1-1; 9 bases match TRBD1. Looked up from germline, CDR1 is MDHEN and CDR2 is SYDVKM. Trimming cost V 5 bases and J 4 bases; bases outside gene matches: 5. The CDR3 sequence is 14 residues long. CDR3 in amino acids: CASSITGGGTEAFF. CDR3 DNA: TGTGCCAGCAGTATAACAGGGGGCGGCACTGAAGCTTTCTTT.

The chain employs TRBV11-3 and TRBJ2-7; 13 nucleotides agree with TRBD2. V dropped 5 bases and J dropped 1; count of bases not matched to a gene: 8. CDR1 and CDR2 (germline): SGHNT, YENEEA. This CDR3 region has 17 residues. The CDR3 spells CASSLGEGLAGSYEQYF. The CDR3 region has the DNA TGTGCCAGCAGCCTAGGAGAGGGACTAGCGGGATCCTACGAGCAGTACTTC.

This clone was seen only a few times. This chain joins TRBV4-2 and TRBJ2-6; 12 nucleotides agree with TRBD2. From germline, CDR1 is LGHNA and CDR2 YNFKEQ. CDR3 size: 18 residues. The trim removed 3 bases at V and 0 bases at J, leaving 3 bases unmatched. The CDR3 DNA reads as TGTGCCAGCAGCCATGTACTAGCGGGGGGCTCTGGGGCCAACGTCCTGACTTTC. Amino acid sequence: CASSHVLAGGSGANVLTF.

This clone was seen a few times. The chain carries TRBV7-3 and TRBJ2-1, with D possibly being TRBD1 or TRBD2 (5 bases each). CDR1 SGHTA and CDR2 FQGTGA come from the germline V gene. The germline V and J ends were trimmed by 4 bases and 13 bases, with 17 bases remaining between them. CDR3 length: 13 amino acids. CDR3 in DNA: TGTGCCAGCAGCTCAGACCCCGGGACCTCCCAGTTCTTC. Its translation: CASSSDPGTSQFF.

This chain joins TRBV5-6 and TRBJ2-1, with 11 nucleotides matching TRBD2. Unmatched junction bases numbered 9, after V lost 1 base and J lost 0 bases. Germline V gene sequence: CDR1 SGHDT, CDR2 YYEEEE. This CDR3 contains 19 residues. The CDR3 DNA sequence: TGTGCCAGCAGCTTGAAACTAGCGGGAGTGACGGGCTCCTACAATGAGCAGTTCTTC. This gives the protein CASSLKLAGVTGSYNEQFF.

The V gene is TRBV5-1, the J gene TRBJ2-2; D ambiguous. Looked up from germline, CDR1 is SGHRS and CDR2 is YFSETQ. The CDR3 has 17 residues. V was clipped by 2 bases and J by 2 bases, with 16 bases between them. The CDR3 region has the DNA TGCGCCAGCAGCTTCCGGGCACACTCCCCTAACACCGGGGAGCTGTTTTTT. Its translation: CASSFRAHSPNTGELFF.

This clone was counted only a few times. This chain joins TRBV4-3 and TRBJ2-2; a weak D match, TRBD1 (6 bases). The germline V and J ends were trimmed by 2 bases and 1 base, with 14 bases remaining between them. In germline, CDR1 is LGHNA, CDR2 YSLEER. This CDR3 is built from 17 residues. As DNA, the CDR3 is TGCGCCAGCAGCCAATTTAGGGGGTTAGAGAACACCGGGGAGCTGTTTTTT. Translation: CASSQFRGLENTGELFF.

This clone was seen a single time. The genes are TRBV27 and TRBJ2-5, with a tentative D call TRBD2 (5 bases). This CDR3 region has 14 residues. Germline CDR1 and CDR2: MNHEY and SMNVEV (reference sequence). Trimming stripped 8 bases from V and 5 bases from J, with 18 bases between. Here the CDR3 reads CASSPYPGFETQYF. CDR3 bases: TGTGCCAGCTCCCCTTATCCGGGGTTTGAGACCCAGTACTTC.

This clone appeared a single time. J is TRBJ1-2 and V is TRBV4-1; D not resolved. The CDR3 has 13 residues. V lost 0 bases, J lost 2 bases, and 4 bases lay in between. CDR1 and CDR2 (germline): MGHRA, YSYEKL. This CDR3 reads CASSQERNYGYTF. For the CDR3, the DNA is TGCGCCAGCAGCCAAGAGAGGAACTATGGCTACACCTTC.

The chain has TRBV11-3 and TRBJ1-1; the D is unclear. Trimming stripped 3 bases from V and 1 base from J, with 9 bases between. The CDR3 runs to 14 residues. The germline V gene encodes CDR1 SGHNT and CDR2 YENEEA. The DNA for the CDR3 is TGTGCCAGCAGCTTCAGTGGGGAGAACACTGAAGCTTTCTTT. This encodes CASSFSGENTEAFF.

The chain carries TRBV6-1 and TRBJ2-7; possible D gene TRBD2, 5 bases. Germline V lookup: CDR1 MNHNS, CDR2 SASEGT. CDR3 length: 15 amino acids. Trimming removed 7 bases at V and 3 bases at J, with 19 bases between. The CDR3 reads CASTLPGGRIYEQYF. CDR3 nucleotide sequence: TGTGCCAGCACCCTCCCAGGAGGCAGGATCTACGAGCAGTACTTC.

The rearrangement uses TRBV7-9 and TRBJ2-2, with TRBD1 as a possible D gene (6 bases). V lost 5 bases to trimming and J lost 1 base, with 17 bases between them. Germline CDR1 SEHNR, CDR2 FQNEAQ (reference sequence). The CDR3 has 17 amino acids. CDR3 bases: TGTGCCAGCAGCCAAACCTCCAAGACAGGGAACACCGGGGAGCTGTTTTTT. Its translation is CASSQTSKTGNTGELFF.

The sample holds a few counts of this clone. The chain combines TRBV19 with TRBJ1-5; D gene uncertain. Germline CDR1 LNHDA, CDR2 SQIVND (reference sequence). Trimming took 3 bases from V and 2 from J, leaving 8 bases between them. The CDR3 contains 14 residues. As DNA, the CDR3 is TGTGCCAGTAGTATGACGGACGGCAATCAGCCCCAGCATTTT. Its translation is CASSMTDGNQPQHF.

The CDR3 loop reads CASSLFGAGSGDYEQYF. The CDR3 region has the DNA TGTGCCAGCAGTTTATTCGGGGCCGGGTCTGGGGACTACGAGCAGTACTTC. The chain links TRBV27 to TRBJ2-7, with D perhaps matching TRBD1 or TRBD2 (5 bases each). Germline loops: CDR1 MNHEY, CDR2 SMNVEV (reference sequence). The CDR3 runs 17 residues. V shed 1 base and J shed 3 bases, with 19 bases lying between them.

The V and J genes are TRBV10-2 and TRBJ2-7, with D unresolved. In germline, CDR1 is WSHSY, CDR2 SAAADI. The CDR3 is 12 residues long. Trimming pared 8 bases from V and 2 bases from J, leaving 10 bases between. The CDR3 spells CASRGPTYEQYF. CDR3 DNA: TGCGCCAGCCGCGGACCTACCTACGAGCAGTACTTC.

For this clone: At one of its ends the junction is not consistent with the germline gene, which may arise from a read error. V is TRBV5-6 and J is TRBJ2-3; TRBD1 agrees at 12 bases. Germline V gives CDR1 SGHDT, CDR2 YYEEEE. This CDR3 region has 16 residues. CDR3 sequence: CASSFRGQGATDTQFF. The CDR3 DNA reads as TGTGCCAGCAGCTTTCGGGGACAGGGGGCGACAGATACGCAGTTTTTT.

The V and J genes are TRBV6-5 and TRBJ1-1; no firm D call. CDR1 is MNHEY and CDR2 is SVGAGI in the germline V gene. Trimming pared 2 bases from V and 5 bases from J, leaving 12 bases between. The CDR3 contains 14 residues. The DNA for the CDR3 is TGTGCCAGCAGTTACCGAGAAGGAGGGACTGAAGCTTTCTTT. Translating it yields CASSYREGGTEAFF.

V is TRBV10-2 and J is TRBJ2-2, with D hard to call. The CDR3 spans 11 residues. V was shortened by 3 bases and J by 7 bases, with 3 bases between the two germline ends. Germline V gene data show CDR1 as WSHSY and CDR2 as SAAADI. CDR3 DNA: TGCGCCAGCAGTGATCGCGGGGAGCTGTTTTTT. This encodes CASSDRGELFF.

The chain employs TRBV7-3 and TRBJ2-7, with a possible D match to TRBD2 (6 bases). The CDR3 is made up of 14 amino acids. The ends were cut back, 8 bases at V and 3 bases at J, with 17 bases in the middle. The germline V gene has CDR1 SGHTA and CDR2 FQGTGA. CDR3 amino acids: CASGRMASDYEQYF. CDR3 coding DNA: TGTGCCAGCGGCCGTATGGCTAGCGACTACGAGCAGTACTTC.

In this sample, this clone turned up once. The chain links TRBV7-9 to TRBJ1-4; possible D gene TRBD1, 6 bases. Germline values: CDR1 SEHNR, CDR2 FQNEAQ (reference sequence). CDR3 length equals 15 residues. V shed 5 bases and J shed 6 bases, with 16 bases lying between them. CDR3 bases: TGTGCCAGCAGCCCCGGACAGCCGTCTGATGAAAAACTGTTTTTT. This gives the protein CASSPGQPSDEKLFF.

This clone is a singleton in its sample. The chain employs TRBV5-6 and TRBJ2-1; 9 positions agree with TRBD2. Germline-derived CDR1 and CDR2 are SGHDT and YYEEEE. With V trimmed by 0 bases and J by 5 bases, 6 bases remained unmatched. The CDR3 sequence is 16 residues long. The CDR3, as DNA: TGTGCCAGCAGCTTGGTCCTAGCGGGGTCGAACAATGAGCAGTTCTTC. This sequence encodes CASSLVLAGSNNEQFF.

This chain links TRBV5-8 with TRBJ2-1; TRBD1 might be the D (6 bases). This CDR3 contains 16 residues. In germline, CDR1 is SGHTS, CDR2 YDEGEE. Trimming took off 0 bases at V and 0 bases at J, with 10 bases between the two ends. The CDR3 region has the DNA TGTGCCAGCAGCTTGGGGACAGTAGACTCCTACAATGAGCAGTTCTTC. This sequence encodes CASSLGTVDSYNEQFF.

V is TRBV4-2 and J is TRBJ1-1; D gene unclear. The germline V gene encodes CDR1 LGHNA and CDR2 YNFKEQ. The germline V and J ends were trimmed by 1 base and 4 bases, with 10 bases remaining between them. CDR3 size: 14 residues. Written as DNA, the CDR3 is TGTGCCAGCAGCCAAGGTGACATTTCCACTGAAGCTTTCTTT. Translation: CASSQGDISTEAFF.

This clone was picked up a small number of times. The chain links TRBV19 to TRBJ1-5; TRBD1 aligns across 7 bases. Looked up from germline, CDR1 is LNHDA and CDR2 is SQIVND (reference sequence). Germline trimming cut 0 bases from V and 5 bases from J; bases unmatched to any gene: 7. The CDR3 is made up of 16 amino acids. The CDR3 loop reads CASSIDEGAGYQPQHF. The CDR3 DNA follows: TGTGCCAGTAGTATAGATGAGGGGGCTGGGTATCAGCCCCAGCATTTT.